The clone carrying this TCR beta chain appeared once. Germline loops: CDR1 SGHRS, CDR2 YFSETQ. Unmatched junction bases numbered 6, after V lost 1 base and J lost 5 bases. The CDR3 length is 16 residues. This sample is drawn from a study of blood T cell repertoires in COVID-19. Study-level background: The United States, Italy and Spain were the sources of the acute and convalescent COVID-19 samples. Sources were T cells, B-cell-depleted T cells, or PBMCs; the material itself was cDNA or gDNA.

In the authors' workflow: Amplification with reference gene primers provided the estimates of nucleated cell counts. Only in-frame clones appear in the TCRdb table, and some are missing; sequencing was by immunoSEQ multiplex PCR. The DNA gave D and trimming, while V, J and clone size come from that table. In the table there are approximately 150,000 clones, about 88% of which are singletons. The rearrangement uses TRBV5-1 and TRBJ1-4; 9 bases are shared with TRBD1. This sequence was found in a man aged 35-49 years with acute or convalescent COVID-19. The sample was peripheral blood. For the CDR3, the DNA is TGCGCCAGCAGCTTGACCGGACAGGGGAAGAATGAAAAACTGTTTTTT. Protein: CASSLTGQGKNEKLFF.